This T cell receptor beta chain was obtained from a study of T-cell memory formation after mild COVID-19. Study-level findings and limits: The pre-infection memory compartment contained some responding clones, suggesting cross-reactive memory joined. The second-wave clones peaking on day 37 were not confirmed as SARS-CoV-2-specific. Clones that shrank (day 15 to 85) were balanced CD4/CD8, whereas later expanders leaned CD4+. Most CD4+ clones that shrank were in CM and EM, while CD8+ ones turned up in EMRA.

J was trimmed by 14 bases and V by 5 bases; bases with no gene match: 11. The length of the CDR3 is 14 residues. Germline V CDR1 and CDR2: SGHTA, FQGNSA. TCRdb reprocessed the 5' RACE reads with MiXCR, giving one entry per CDR3 protein. The data hold 500,000 to 550,000 distinct CDR3 sequences, with roughly 20% observed a single time. This clonotype was seen only a few times. What it binds is not known. V and J are TRBV7-2 and TRBJ1-6; 8 positions agree with TRBD1. The TCR was taken from an adult woman who had mild COVID-19 (a few samples of this study predate the infection). Cell type and time point are not known. The sample was PBMCs or a T cell subset sorted from them (not recorded which). The chain's CDR3 is CASSTGQGVGSLHF. CDR3 bases: TGTGCCAGCAGCACAGGACAGGGTGTGGGGTCCCTCCACTTT.